These T cell receptor beta chains were read from a single sample in a study of T cell responses to AZD1222 COVID-19 vaccine. Profiled with immunoSEQ multiplex PCR; TCRdb holds only in-frame clones, not every one. The table shows approximately 190,000 clones, with approximately 93% occurring only once. This specimen was peripheral blood, taken 28 days after the second AZD1222 dose. The receptor source for this set is an adult who received the AZD1222 COVID-19 vaccine. Both conserved end residues are part of each CDR3. Fields, in order: D gene, V gene, J gene, clone size, CDR3 protein, CDR3 DNA. The D gene is left open where the match is weak. Clone size is stated in some rows and not others, as once, few, many or a class when expanded.

TRBD2	TRBV11-2	TRBJ2-5	-	CASSFTSGGAAETQYF	TGTGCCAGCAGCTTTACTAGCGGGGGGGCCGCGGAGACCCAGTACTTC
-	TRBV19	TRBJ1-6	few	CASTPEAGSSYNSPLHF	TGTGCCAGTACCCCCGAAGCGGGGAGCTCCTATAATTCACCCCTCCACTTT
-	TRBV28	TRBJ1-2	once	CASSFSGTNYGYTF	TGTGCCAGCAGTTTCTCGGGAACTAACTATGGCTACACCTTC
-	TRBV5-1	TRBJ1-2	-	CASSFDSNYGYTF	TGCGCCAGCAGTTTCGACAGTAACTATGGCTACACCTTC
TRBD1	TRBV5-1	TRBJ2-3	-	CASSYGQGTDTQYF	TGCGCCAGCAGCTACGGACAGGGGACAGATACGCAGTATTTT
-	TRBV28	TRBJ1-1	few	CASLMNTEAFF	TGTGCCAGCCTCATGAACACTGAAGCTTTCTTT
-	TRBV5-5	TRBJ2-7	-	CASSLRVMGSYEQYF	TGTGCCAGCAGCCTGAGGGTGATGGGCTCCTACGAGCAGTACTTC
TRBD1	TRBV10-3	TRBJ1-1	-	CAIRPPDRGTEAFF	TGTGCCATCAGGCCTCCGGACAGGGGGACTGAAGCTTTCTTT
-	TRBV6-1	TRBJ1-4	-	CASSEWGGEFF	TGTGCCAGCAGTGAGTGGGGTGGGGAGTTTTTT
-	TRBV18	TRBJ2-5	-	CASSPLPETQYF	TGTGCCAGCTCACCCCTCCCAGAGACCCAGTACTTC
-	TRBV5-1	TRBJ1-4	-	CASSRDGQEEKLFF	TGCGCCAGCAGCCGGGACGGGCAGGAGGAAAAACTGTTTTTT
TRBD1	TRBV10-1	TRBJ2-7	-	CASSGQGGWQYF	TGCGCCAGCTCCGGACAGGGTGGTTGGCAGTACTTC
-	TRBV9	TRBJ1-3	-	CASSVLGTEPGNTIYF	TGTGCCAGCAGCGTACTTGGGACGGAGCCTGGAAACACCATATATTTT
-	TRBV12-3/TRBV12-4	TRBJ2-5	-	CASSFRGSQTQYF	TGTGCCAGCAGTTTTCGGGGGAGCCAGACCCAGTACTTC
TRBD2	TRBV11-2	TRBJ2-7	-	CASSWTSGASYEQYF	TGTGCCAGCAGCTGGACTAGCGGGGCCTCCTACGAGCAGTACTTC
-	TRBV27	TRBJ1-2	-	CASRQARKYGYTF	TGTGCCAGCAGACAAGCTCGAAAATATGGCTACACCTTC
-	TRBV5-6	TRBJ1-2	once	CASSLASPNYGYTF	TGTGCCAGCAGCTTGGCCTCACCTAACTATGGCTACACCTTC
-	TRBV19	TRBJ2-7	-	CASSPGGSSYEQYF	TGTGCCAGTAGTCCAGGGGGGAGCTCCTACGAGCAGTACTTC
TRBD2	TRBV4-2	TRBJ2-7	-	CASSRPAAGGVYEQYF	TGTGCCAGCAGCCGACCAGCAGCGGGGGGCGTGTACGAGCAGTACTTC
-	TRBV18	TRBJ1-1	-	CASSPSVNTEAFF	TGTGCCAGCTCACCGTCAGTGAACACTGAAGCTTTCTTT
-	TRBV3-1/TRBV3-2	TRBJ1-3	-	CASSLSAGSPGNTIYF	TGTGCCAGCAGCTTAAGTGCGGGGAGCCCTGGAAACACCATATATTTT
-	TRBV27	TRBJ1-6	-	CASSFYANSPLHF	TGTGCCAGCAGTTTTTATGCGAATTCACCCCTCCACTTT
TRBD1	TRBV5-1	TRBJ1-4	few	CASSLQGAGSEKLFF	TGCGCCAGCAGCTTGCAGGGGGCGGGAAGTGAAAAACTGTTTTTT
TRBD1	TRBV7-9	TRBJ1-2	-	CASSHGQGSNYGYTF	TGTGCCAGCAGCCATGGACAGGGAAGTAACTATGGCTACACCTTC
-	TRBV10-1	TRBJ2-1	-	CASSARGSSINEQFF	TGCGCCAGCAGTGCTCGGGGATCGTCAATCAATGAGCAGTTCTTC
TRBD1	TRBV18	TRBJ2-3	-	CASSPPRQGKDTQYF	TGTGCCAGCTCACCACCGAGACAGGGGAAGGATACGCAGTATTTT
TRBD1	TRBV2	TRBJ1-1	-	CASSVNGQGDTEAFF	TGTGCCAGCAGTGTTAATGGACAGGGAGACACTGAAGCTTTCTTT
-	TRBV30	TRBJ1-2	-	CAWNGEIYGYTF	TGTGCCTGGAACGGGGAGATCTATGGCTACACCTTC
-	TRBV7-8	TRBJ2-2	-	CASSFLSTGELFF	TGTGCCAGCAGTTTTCTAAGCACCGGGGAGCTGTTTTTT
-	TRBV3-1/TRBV3-2	TRBJ2-7	-	CASSQDWGSSYEQYF	TGTGCCAGCAGCCAAGATTGGGGAAGCTCCTACGAGCAGTACTTC
TRBD2	TRBV4-2	TRBJ2-3	-	CASSQGPLAGSTDTQYF	TGTGCCAGCAGCCAAGGTCCGCTAGCGGGGAGCACAGATACGCAGTATTTT
-	TRBV15	TRBJ1-5	once	CATSTGDNLGGQPQHF	TGTGCCACCAGCACTGGGGACAATCTTGGGGGGCAGCCCCAGCATTTT
-	TRBV2	TRBJ2-3	-	CASSEAPADTQYF	TGTGCCAGCAGTGAAGCGCCGGCAGATACGCAGTATTTT
TRBD2	TRBV6-5	TRBJ2-1	once	CASSSSGGFNEQFF	TGTGCCAGCAGTTCTAGCGGGGGATTCAATGAGCAGTTCTTC
-	TRBV6-1	TRBJ1-1	-	CASSEAPGAANTEAFF	TGTGCCAGCAGTGAAGCGCCCGGGGCCGCGAACACTGAAGCTTTCTTT
-	TRBV11-2	TRBJ1-2	-	CASSLDPSSYGYAF	TGTGCCAGCAGCTTAGATCCGAGCAGCTATGGCTACGCCTTC
-	TRBV11-2	TRBJ1-4	-	CASSLGGYEKLFF	TGTGCCAGCAGCTTAGGGGGATATGAAAAACTGTTTTTT